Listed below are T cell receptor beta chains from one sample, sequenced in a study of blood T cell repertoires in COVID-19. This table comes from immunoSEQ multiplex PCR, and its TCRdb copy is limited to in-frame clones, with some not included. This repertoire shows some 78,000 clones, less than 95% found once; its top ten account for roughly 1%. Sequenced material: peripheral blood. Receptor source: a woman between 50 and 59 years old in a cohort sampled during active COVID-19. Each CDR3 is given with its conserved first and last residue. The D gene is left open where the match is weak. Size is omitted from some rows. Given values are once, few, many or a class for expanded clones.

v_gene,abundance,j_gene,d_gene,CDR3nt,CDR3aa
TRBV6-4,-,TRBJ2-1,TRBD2,TGTGCCAGCAGTGACTCAGTGGCTAGCGGGATTGATGAGCAGTTCTTC,CASSDSVASGIDEQFF
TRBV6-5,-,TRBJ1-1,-,TGTGCCAGCAGTTACACATCCAAAGGGGTGGGCACTGAAGCTTTCTTT,CASSYTSKGVGTEAFF
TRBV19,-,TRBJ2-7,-,TGTGCCAGTAGTACCGACTGGTCCTACGAGCAGTACTTC,CASSTDWSYEQYF
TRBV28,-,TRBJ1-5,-,TGTGCCACCCAGACAGGATTTGATGGTCAGCCCCAGCATTTT,CATQTGFDGQPQHF
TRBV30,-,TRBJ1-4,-,TGTGCCTGCTGGACTTTAGATAATGAAAAACTGTTTTTT,CACWTLDNEKLFF
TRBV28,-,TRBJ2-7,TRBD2,TGTGCCAGCGCTTCGGGGACTAGCGGGAGATACGAGCAGTACTTC,CASASGTSGRYEQYF
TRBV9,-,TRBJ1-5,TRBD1,TGTGCCAGCAGCGCGGCAGGGGGTCAGCCCCAGCATTTT,CASSAAGGQPQHF
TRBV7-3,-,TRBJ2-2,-,TGTGCCAGCAGCTACCCAGGGGGGACTGAAAACACCGGGGAGCTGTTTTTT,CASSYPGGTENTGELFF
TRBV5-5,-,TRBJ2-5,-,TGTGCCAGCAGCCCCCAGGGTCACCAAGAGACCCAGTACTTC,CASSPQGHQETQYF
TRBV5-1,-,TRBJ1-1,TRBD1,TGCGCCAGCGGGTACCAGGGGGCTGAAAGGACTGAAGCTTTCTTT,CASGYQGAERTEAFF
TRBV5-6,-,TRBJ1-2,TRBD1,TGTGCCAGCAGCCCAGACAGGGGTTATGGCTACACCTTC,CASSPDRGYGYTF
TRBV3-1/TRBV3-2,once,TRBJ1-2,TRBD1,TGTGCCAGCAGCTCCGGACAGGACGCTTTCTATGGCTACACCTTC,CASSSGQDAFYGYTF
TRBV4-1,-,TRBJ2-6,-,TGCGCCAGCAGCCAAGATACGGTCCCCTCTGGGGCCAACGTCCTGACTTTC,CASSQDTVPSGANVLTF
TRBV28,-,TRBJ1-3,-,TGTGCCAGCACCTTCGTAGGGGGGGGCAACACCATATATTTT,CASTFVGGGNTIYF
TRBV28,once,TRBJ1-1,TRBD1,TGTGCCAGCAGTGTCCTGGGACAGGTGAACACTGAAGCTTTCTTT,CASSVLGQVNTEAFF
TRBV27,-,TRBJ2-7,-,TGTGCCAGCAGAGTAGTCGGGACTCCCTCCTCAGGCGAGCAGTACTTC,CASRVVGTPSSGEQYF
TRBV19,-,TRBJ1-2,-,TGTGCCAGTAGTACCCGAACGTTCACGGAGGGCTACACCTTC,CASSTRTFTEGYTF
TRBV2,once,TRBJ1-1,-,TGTGCCAGCAGTGAAGCTGGGAGCGGTGCCACTGAAGCTTTCTTT,CASSEAGSGATEAFF
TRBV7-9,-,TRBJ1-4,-,TGTGCCAGCAGTCGATGGACGGGTCGACAGGAAAAACTGTTTTTT,CASSRWTGRQEKLFF
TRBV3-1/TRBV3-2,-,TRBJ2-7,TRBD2,TGTGCCAGCAGCCAAAGGCTAGCGGGAGGGATCGAGCAGTACTTC,CASSQRLAGGIEQYF